A single sample is the source of the 10 T cell receptor beta chains below, sequenced in a study of spatial heterogeneity in lung cancer (dated by TCRdb to between 2019 and 2020). Library method: 5' RACE. Sequencing relied on a NextSeq 500. TCRdb reanalyzed the raw reads on its own, using fastp at Q25 for trimming and MiXCR for clone calling, and kept in-frame beta chains. CDR3 protein sequences are deduplicated, and each keeps its most common genes and DNA. The sample contains roughly 120,000 distinct CDR3 sequences, less than 15% of them found a single time. The ten most abundant clones make up approximately 17% of the sample. This specimen's time point label, per the study, means: blood at routine non-recurrence follow-up after resection. Without any cell sorting, TCR sequencing was performed on whole RNA extracted either from tumor and nontumor lung tissue or from cryopreserved PBMC samples. The material was PBMCs, obtained at follow-up. These receptors were obtained from a male donor with early-stage non-small cell lung cancer.

This chain uses TRBV12-3 or TRBV12-4 with TRBJ2-5; 7 bases are shared with TRBD2. Trimming cost V 4 bases and J 3 bases; bases outside gene matches: 14. The CDR3 length is 17 residues. The CDR3 sequence is CASSSHGLGSGEETQYF. CDR3 bases: TGTGCCAGCAGTTCCCACGGGCTTGGGAGCGGGGAAGAGACCCAGTACTTC.

In its sample, this clonotype was seen a few times. This sequence joins TRBV6-1 and TRBJ2-5, with 10 bases fitting TRBD1. Germline values: CDR1 MNHNS, CDR2 SASEGT. The length of the CDR3 is 13 residues. Trimming removed 3 bases from V and 9 bases from J; junction bases left unmatched: 4. CDR3 in amino acids: CASSERDRGAQYF. The CDR3, as DNA: TGTGCCAGCAGTGAGAGGGACAGGGGAGCCCAGTACTTC.

The chain employs TRBV3-1 and TRBJ2-7; the match to TRBD2 covers 10 bases. Germline V CDR1 and CDR2: LGHDT, YNNKEL (reference sequence). The CDR3 sequence is 15 residues long. The ends lost 4 bases at V and 7 bases at J; junction bases unmatched: 10. Here the CDR3 reads CASSPGAGGPREQYF. The CDR3 region has the DNA TGTGCCAGCAGCCCCGGAGCGGGGGGGCCGAGAGAGCAGTACTTC.

This clonotype was seen a few times. This rearrangement joins TRBV29-1 to TRBJ1-2, with D unclear. V gave up 0 bases and J gave up 5 bases, with 7 bases separating them. The CDR3 runs 12 residues. Germline-derived CDR1 and CDR2 are SQVTM and ANQGSEA. DNA for the CDR3: TGCAGCGTTGAAGAGGGCGTTTATGGCTACACCTTC. It is translated as CSVEEGVYGYTF.

CDR3 DNA sequence: TGCGCCAGCAGCCAAGATACCGGGAGCGGCATTCAGTACTTC. Protein product: CASSQDTGSGIQYF. This chain uses TRBV4-3 with TRBJ2-4; maybe TRBD2 (6 bases). V lost 0 bases, J lost 9 bases, and 12 bases lay in between. Germline V gene lookup returns CDR1 LGHNA and CDR2 YSLEER. The CDR3 runs 14 residues.

Ten or more counts support this clonotype. The chain recombines TRBV11-2 with TRBJ1-5, with D unresolved. The CDR3 length is 14 residues. Per germline, CDR1 SGHAT and CDR2 FQNNGV. V lost 0 bases, J lost 4 bases, and 7 bases lay in between. This chain's CDR3 is CASSLDASNQPQHF. The CDR3 nucleotides read TGTGCCAGCAGCTTAGATGCCTCGAATCAGCCCCAGCATTTT.

The rearrangement uses TRBV5-5 and TRBJ2-2; TRBD2 matches at 10 bases. The germline CDR1 and CDR2 sequences are SGHKS and YYEKEE (reference sequence). CDR3 length equals 15 residues. Trimming at V came to 1 base and at J to 4 bases, leaving 1 base not matched to a gene. CDR3: CASSLIAGGTGELFF. DNA for the CDR3: TGTGCCAGCAGCTTGATAGCGGGGGGCACCGGGGAGCTGTTTTTT.

V is TRBV20-1 and J is TRBJ2-3, with D tentatively TRBD2 (6 bases). Trimming took 3 bases from V and 0 from J, leaving 13 bases between them. Germline CDR1 reads DFQATT; CDR2 reads SNEGSKA (reference sequence). The CDR3 contains 15 residues. The CDR3, as DNA: TGCAGTGCTAGGCGTCCCGGGACTAGCACAGATACGCAGTATTTT. This encodes CSARRPGTSTDTQYF.

This clonotype showed up many times. This chain joins TRBV29-1 and TRBJ1-1; 9 bases map to TRBD1. The J segment lost 4 bases and the V segment lost 4 bases, leaving 4 bases of the junction unmatched. The CDR3 is 13 amino acids. Germline V CDR1 and CDR2: SQVTM, ANQGSEA. Here the CDR3 DNA reads TGCAGCGTTGTGACAGGGGGAGGCACTGAAGCTTTCTTT. This codes for CSVVTGGGTEAFF.

V usage is TRBV2 and J usage is TRBJ1-3; D is perhaps TRBD1 (6 bases). CDR1 SNHLY and CDR2 FYNNEI come from the germline V gene. The CDR3 has 15 amino acids. The germline V and J ends were trimmed by 4 bases and 0 bases, with 10 bases remaining between them. CDR3 coding DNA: TGTGCCAGCAGTGCCGGGACAACCTCTGGAAACACCATATATTTT. Translated: CASSAGTTSGNTIYF.